This TCR beta chain was sequenced during a study of OX40 agonist ivuxolimab in advanced cancers. Looking at the study overall: Those enrolled were 80% to 85% male, with a mean age of roughly 62 years and ages from about 20 to 79. Past anti-PD-1, anti-PD-L1 or anti-CTLA-4 therapy was accepted, and roughly 38% had received some. Findings and caveats of the study: The study observed clonal expansion of CD4+ and CD8+ blood T cells by week 6 at 0.1 to 3.0 mg/kg. Specificity for antigen went undetermined in the expanded peripheral T cells.

Sequencing used immunoSEQ multiplex PCR; TCRdb keeps in-frame clones, though not all of them. This table has around 110,000 clones, 75% to 95% appearing once. To note about this clone: Antigen unknown.

Germline-derived CDR1 and CDR2 are MDHEN and SYDVKM. The CDR3 is made up of 10 amino acids. Sequencing was performed on CD4+ or CD8+ T cells sorted from blood, taken in a trial of the OX40 agonist ivuxolimab. The genes are TRBV28 and TRBJ1-2; D ambiguous. This clonotype originated in an adult with an advanced solid tumor such as melanoma, head and neck, liver or kidney cancer. The CDR3 spells CGTENYGYTF. The CDR3, as DNA: TGTGGGACCGAAAACTATGGCTACACCTTC.